This TCR beta chain appears in the sequencing data of a study of blood T cell repertoires in COVID-19. At the level of the study: Nucleic acid was either cDNA or gDNA, and it came from T cells, B-cell-depleted T cells, or PBMCs.

Method: immunoSEQ multiplex PCR; TCRdb's copy keeps in-frame clones and lacks some. The table lists under 300,000 clones, around 89% of them singletons. With 5 bases clipped from V and 10 bases from J, the junction kept 8 bases outside the gene matches. Germline V gene sequence: CDR1 MNHEY, CDR2 SVGAGI. The CDR3 consists of 13 residues. Everyone who took part was roughly 18 to 89 years old, and they came from about two dozen US areas. This TCR derives from a woman in her forties with acute COVID-19. The rearrangement uses TRBV6-5 and TRBJ1-1, with TRBD1 identical over 9 bases. What was sequenced was PBMCs or T cells enriched from blood (not recorded which). In DNA, the CDR3 is TGTGCCAGCAGTAAACCGGGACAGGGTACAGCTTTCTTT. This encodes CASSKPGQGTAFF.